This TCR beta chain derives from a study of blood T cell repertoires in COVID-19. Study information: Both acute and convalescent COVID-19 samples were obtained from the United States, Italy and Spain. PBMCs, B-cell-depleted T cells, or T cells were the source of the cDNA or gDNA that made up the material.

In the original processing: From reference gene primer amplification, estimates of nucleated cell counts were derived. Produced via immunoSEQ multiplex PCR; TCRdb's table is partial and in-frame only. V, J and clone size are taken as reported in that table, and D and trimming were inferred from the DNA itself. The repertoire holds 150,000 to 200,000 clones, with more than 70% as singletons. Sequenced input: peripheral blood. The clonotype originates from a middle-aged man with active or convalescent COVID-19.

CDR3 residues: CASSFPWRGEPTDTQYF. The DNA for the CDR3 is TGTGCCAGCAGCTTCCCTTGGCGGGGGGAACCCACAGATACGCAGTATTTT. The chain employs TRBV11-2 and TRBJ2-3; 8 positions match TRBD2. CDR1 and CDR2 from the germline V gene are SGHAT and FQNNGV. This CDR3 contains 17 residues. The V and J ends lost 3 bases and 2 bases, in that order; junction bases with no gene match: 10.